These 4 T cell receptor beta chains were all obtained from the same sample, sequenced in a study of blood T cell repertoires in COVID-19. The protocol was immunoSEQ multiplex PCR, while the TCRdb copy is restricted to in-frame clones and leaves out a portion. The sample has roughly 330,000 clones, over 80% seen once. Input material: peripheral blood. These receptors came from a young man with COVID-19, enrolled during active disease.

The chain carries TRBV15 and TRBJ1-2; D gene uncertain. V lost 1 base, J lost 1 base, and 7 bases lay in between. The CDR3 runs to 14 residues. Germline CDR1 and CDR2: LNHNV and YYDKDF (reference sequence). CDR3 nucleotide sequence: TGTGCCACCAGCAGAGTTAACAGTAACTATGGCTACACCTTC. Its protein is CATSRVNSNYGYTF. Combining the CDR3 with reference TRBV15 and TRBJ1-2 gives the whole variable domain DAMVIQNPRYQVTQFGKPVTLSCSQTLNHNVMYWYQQKSSQAPKLLFHYYDKDFNNEADTPDNFQSRRPNTSFCFLDIRSPGLGDTAMYLCATSRVNSNYGYTFGSGTRLTVV.

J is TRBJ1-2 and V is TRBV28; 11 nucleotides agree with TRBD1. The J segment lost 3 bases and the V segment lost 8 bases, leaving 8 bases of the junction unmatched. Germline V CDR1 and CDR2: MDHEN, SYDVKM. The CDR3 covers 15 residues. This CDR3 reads CASRPPGQGDYGYTF. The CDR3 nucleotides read TGTGCCAGCCGACCACCGGGACAGGGGGACTATGGCTACACCTTC.

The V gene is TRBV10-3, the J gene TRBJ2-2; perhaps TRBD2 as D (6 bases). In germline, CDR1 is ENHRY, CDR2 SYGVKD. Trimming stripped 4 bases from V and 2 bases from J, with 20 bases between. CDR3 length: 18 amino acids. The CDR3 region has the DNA TGTGCCATCAGTGCGTGGGGGGATCAAACCTTAAACACCGGGGAGCTGTTTTTT. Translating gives CAISAWGDQTLNTGELFF.

CDR3 nucleotide sequence: TGTGCCTGGAGTCGGGACAACCCTGGAAACACCATATATTTT. It translates to CAWSRDNPGNTIYF. The rearrangement links TRBV30 to TRBJ1-3; weak D call: TRBD1 (6 bases). Germline assignment: CDR1 GTSNPN and CDR2 SVGIG (reference sequence). CDR3 length: 14 residues. With 2 bases removed from V and 2 bases from J, the gap between germline ends came to 10 bases. The full variable domain, completed using reference TRBV30 and TRBJ1-3, is SQTIHQWPATLVQPVGSPLSLECTVEGTSNPNLYWYRQAAGRGLQLLFYSVGIGQISSEVPQNLSASRPQDRQFILSSKKLLLSDSGFYLCAWSRDNPGNTIYFGEGSWLTVV.